This T cell receptor (beta chain) was recovered during a study of prognosis after radiotherapy for stage I lung cancer. Study overall: The patient group consisted of 13 men and roughly 6 women whose ages spanned 53 to 84, median about 78 years.

From genomic DNA, two-round multiplex PCR was used to amplify TCR beta CDR3. During first-round PCR, primers specific to each TRBV and TRBJ gene were used. TCRdb reanalysed the multiplex PCR reads using MiXCR and keeps one entry per CDR3 protein. The sample includes 50,000 to 75,000 distinct CDR3 sequences, about a quarter of them seen just once. The study, taken as a whole, reports: A determination of whether the expanded TCR clones were tumor-specific was not made. Patients who developed distant metastases had lower Shannon entropy after stereotactic body radiation therapy.

This clonotype was counted at least ten times. The antigen remains unidentified. The sample here was PBMCs, taken before or after stereotactic body radiation therapy (not recorded which). This clonotype was sampled from a donor over 45 with non-small cell lung cancer.

The CDR3 nucleotides read TGTGCCATCAGTGAGGGTTCCCGCTCCTATAATTCACCCCTCCACTTT. Amino acids: CAISEGSRSYNSPLHF. V gene TRBV10-3 combines with J gene TRBJ1-6; D not certain. Germline V gene data show CDR1 as ENHRY and CDR2 as SYGVKD. Trimming left V 2 bases short and J 0 bases short, with 8 bases between. This CDR3 comprises 16 residues.